The 26 T cell receptor beta chains below were found in one sample sequenced in a study of regulatory T cells in long-lasting Graves disease (dated by TCRdb to the early 2020s). The method was multiplex PCR. Reads for this sample came from an Illumina HiSeq 4000. TCR beta libraries were built with iRepertoire HTBI primers and Arm-PCR amplification of CDR3 regions. Through fastp at Q25 and MiXCR, TCRdb rebuilt clones from the public reads, retaining in-frame beta chains. Each entry is one CDR3 protein sequence, shown with its most common DNA and genes. The sample has around 450,000 distinct CDR3 sequences on record, about a fifth of them singletons. Jointly, the top ten make up less than 9% of the sample. What the time point label conveys for this sample: persistent/refractory GD, antithyroid drugs over 5 years with positive TRAb. For both TCR sequencing and RNA sequencing, RNA was extracted from PBMCs in TRIzol.

Specimen: peripheral blood mononuclear cells (PBMCs), collected when the disease was refractory, from a patient treated with antithyroid drugs. These receptors were obtained from a female donor with Graves disease.

The chain couples TRBV6-1 to TRBJ1-1; D is undetermined. Trimming pared 1 base from V and 3 bases from J, leaving 9 bases between. Germline CDR1 and CDR2: MNHNS and SASEGT. The CDR3 consists of 14 residues. The CDR3 here is CASSEGLAHTEAFF. CDR3 sequence (DNA): TGTGCCAGCAGTGAAGGACTGGCGCACACTGAAGCTTTCTTT.

This clonotype was seen a handful of times. The gene calls are TRBV20-1 and TRBJ1-5; D perhaps matches TRBD1 (6 bases). CDR3 size: 17 residues. Trimming took 6 bases from V and 0 from J, leaving 21 bases between them. Germline CDR1 reads DFQATT; CDR2 reads SNEGSKA (reference sequence). CDR3 region: CSASPAPLDSSNQPQHF. The CDR3 region has the DNA TGCAGTGCCTCGCCGGCCCCGTTGGACAGTAGCAATCAGCCCCAGCATTTT.

This clonotype has a handful of counts. The chain couples TRBV4-3 to TRBJ2-2; 11 bases line up with TRBD2. CDR1 is LGHNA, CDR2 YSLEER, per germline. The CDR3 spans 16 residues. Losses at the gene ends were 3 bases for V and 5 bases for J; bases not matched to a gene: 5. The CDR3: CASSHLTSGKTGELFF. For the CDR3, the DNA is TGCGCCAGCAGCCACTTGACTAGCGGGAAAACCGGGGAGCTGTTTTTT.

A few counts support this clonotype. The chain links TRBV3-1 to TRBJ1-6; D is uncertain. CDR3 length: 15 residues. V lost 0 bases and J lost 10, with 13 bases in between. Germline V lookup: CDR1 LGHDT, CDR2 YNNKEL (reference sequence). DNA of the CDR3: TGTGCCAGCAGCCAAGATTGGGCAGGAGAGTCACCCCTCCACTTT. Protein sequence: CASSQDWAGESPLHF.

This clonotype was counted many times. The V and J genes are TRBV2 and TRBJ1-5, with D possibly TRBD1 on 6 matching bases. This CDR3 is 15 amino acids long. V was trimmed by 5 bases and J by 6 bases, leaving 17 bases between them. Germline-derived CDR1 and CDR2 are SNHLY and FYNNEI. The CDR3 DNA reads TGTGCCAGCAGTCGAACCCCAGGGGTTCTTCAGCCCCAGCATTTT. Encoded protein: CASSRTPGVLQPQHF.

This clonotype occurred many times. The gene calls are TRBV19 and TRBJ1-4, with D perhaps matching TRBD1 (5 bases). V was cut by 5 bases and J by 8 bases, with 18 bases left in between. The germline V gene has CDR1 LNHDA and CDR2 SQIVND (reference sequence). The CDR3 is 15 residues long. The CDR3 DNA reads TGTGCCAGTAGTCCTGTAAACGGGGACCAGGAAAAACTGTTTTTT. Translation gives CASSPVNGDQEKLFF.

This clonotype came up many times. CDR3 region: CASSPRQGQGREKLFF. Here the CDR3 DNA reads TGTGCCAGCAGTCCCCGCCAAGGACAGGGCCGCGAAAAACTGTTTTTT. The rearrangement joins TRBV28 to TRBJ1-4; 8 bases fit TRBD1. V shed 5 bases, J shed 8 bases, and the junction held 13 bases outside the gene matches. The length of the CDR3 is 16 residues. The germline V gene encodes CDR1 MDHEN and CDR2 SYDVKM.

This clonotype was picked up a small number of times. The rearrangement links TRBV6-1 to TRBJ2-1; possible D gene TRBD2, 7 bases. The CDR3 covers 15 residues. Germline V gene lookup returns CDR1 MNHNS and CDR2 SASEGT. V was cut by 7 bases and J by 4 bases, with 17 bases left in between. This CDR3 is CASTWGASGYNEQFF. The CDR3 DNA reads as TGTGCCAGCACCTGGGGGGCTAGCGGATACAATGAGCAGTTCTTC.

In DNA, the CDR3 is TGTGCCAGCAGCTTAAATCCAGGGAACACCGGGGAGCTGTTTTTT. It is translated as CASSLNPGNTGELFF. The rearrangement uses TRBV7-3 and TRBJ2-2; D gene ambiguous. Germline assignment: CDR1 SGHTA and CDR2 FQGTGA. Trimming removed 1 base from V and 1 base from J, with 7 bases in between. The CDR3 consists of 15 residues.

This clonotype was counted ten times or more. The genes are TRBV6-1 and TRBJ1-2; D perhaps matches TRBD1 (5 bases). The CDR3 consists of 16 residues. V lost 1 base, J lost 5 bases, and 17 bases lay in between. Germline V gene lookup returns CDR1 MNHNS and CDR2 SASEGT. The CDR3 region has the DNA TGTGCCAGCAGTGAAGGCCCCGGGGCCTGGGGGTATGGCTACACCTTC. This encodes CASSEGPGAWGYGYTF.

This clonotype appeared many times. The V gene is TRBV13, the J gene TRBJ2-7; 7 bases agree with TRBD1. CDR3 size: 13 residues. Germline CDR1 is PRHDT and CDR2 is FYEKMQ (reference sequence). V lost 6 bases, J lost 3 bases, and 5 bases stayed unmatched. As DNA, the CDR3 is TGTGCCAGCAGAGAGGGACAGAGCTACGAGCAGTACTTC. Protein sequence: CASREGQSYEQYF.

This CDR3 reads CASSVQGALYGYTF. Written as DNA, the CDR3 is TGTGCCAGCAGCGTACAGGGGGCTCTCTATGGCTACACCTTC. The chain employs TRBV6-1 and TRBJ1-2, with TRBD1 matching 9 bases. Germline loops: CDR1 MNHNS, CDR2 SASEGT. The J segment lost 4 bases and the V segment lost 6 bases, leaving 6 bases of the junction unmatched. CDR3 length: 14 amino acids.

This clonotype has a handful of counts. The rearrangement links TRBV5-1 to TRBJ1-2; no clear D. CDR1 is SGHRS, CDR2 YFSETQ, per germline. V shed 5 bases and J shed 6 bases, with 11 bases lying between them. There are 12 residues in the CDR3. CDR3 residues: CASRRQGDGYTF. The CDR3 DNA reads TGCGCCAGCAGACGTCAAGGTGATGGCTACACCTTC.

The sample holds a few counts of this clonotype. The chain carries TRBV3-1 and TRBJ2-7; the match to TRBD2 covers 11 bases. CDR1 and CDR2 from the germline V gene are LGHDT and YNNKEL (reference sequence). The CDR3 contains 15 residues. V was pared by 6 bases and J by 3 bases, with 7 bases of the junction left unmatched. CDR3 region: CASSRLAGSVYEQYF. The CDR3 nucleotides are TGTGCCAGCAGTCGACTAGCGGGGAGTGTCTACGAGCAGTACTTC.

V and J are TRBV9 and TRBJ1-5; D possibly corresponds to TRBD1 (6 bases). The germline V gene has CDR1 SGDLS and CDR2 YYNGEE. CDR3 length equals 15 residues. Trimming cost V 3 bases and J 4 bases, with 14 bases left between them. The CDR3 region has the DNA TGTGCCAGCAGCGAGGGGGGGAACCCAAATCAGCCCCAGCATTTT. This encodes CASSEGGNPNQPQHF.

A remark on this clonotype: Lacking the conserved final phenylalanine or tryptophan, this CDR3 likely reflects a read error. CDR3 sequence: CASSQEEGDGYGYTL. Here the CDR3 DNA reads TGTGCCAGCAGCCAAGAGGAGGGGGACGGCTATGGCTACACCCTC. The chain carries TRBV14 and TRBJ1-2, with a weak D call TRBD1 (6 bases). This CDR3 comprises 15 residues. Germline CDR1 and CDR2: SGHDN and FVKESK. The ends were cut back, 0 bases at V and 4 bases at J, with 12 bases in the middle.

The chain combines TRBV7-8 with TRBJ2-1; D possibly matches TRBD1 or TRBD2 (5 bases each). CDR1 and CDR2 (germline): SGHVS, FQNEAQ. Trimming removed 5 bases from V and 2 bases from J, with 19 bases in between. This CDR3 spans 17 amino acids. The CDR3 loop reads CASSPRRTGLTYNEQFF. CDR3 DNA: TGTGCCAGCAGCCCCCGCCGGACGGGGCTTACCTACAATGAGCAGTTCTTC.

As regards this clonotype: With a much larger clone just one base away, this may be a read error. This CDR3 fails to terminate in the conserved phenylalanine or tryptophan, so it likely reflects a read error. The V gene is TRBV28, the J gene TRBJ1-4; D might be TRBD1 (5 bases). The ends were cut back, 5 bases at V and 6 bases at J, with 13 bases in the middle. CDR1 is MDHEN and CDR2 is SYDVKM in the germline V gene. The CDR3 has 14 amino acids. The CDR3 spells CASSRTGPDEKLFY. CDR3 sequence (DNA): TGTGCCAGCAGTCGCACGGGACCTGATGAAAAACTGTTTTAT.

The rearrangement joins TRBV5-6 to TRBJ2-5; possibly TRBD1 or TRBD2 for D (7 bases each). Germline V gives CDR1 SGHDT, CDR2 YYEEEE. The V and J ends lost 3 bases and 2 bases respectively, with 14 bases between them. The length of the CDR3 is 15 residues. In DNA form, the CDR3 reads TGTGCCAGCAGCTCCACCCAGGGGGGGCAAGAGACCCAGTACTTC. Its protein is CASSSTQGGQETQYF.

This clonotype came up many times. The rearrangement uses TRBV27 and TRBJ1-1, with D unclear. The CDR3 contains 14 residues. Deletions cut 7 bases from V and 5 bases from J, with 17 bases between. The germline V gene encodes CDR1 MNHEY and CDR2 SMNVEV (reference sequence). CDR3 DNA: TGTGCCAGCAACGTCCGGGGAGGTGAAACTGAAGCTTTCTTT. It encodes CASNVRGGETEAFF.

This clonotype was found many times. A read error may produce the germline difference seen at one junction end. This chain connects TRBV6-5 to TRBJ2-7; 7 nucleotides match TRBD1. The CDR3 extends over 15 amino acids. Germline V gives CDR1 MNHEY, CDR2 SVGAGI. This CDR3 reads CASSHSGTVSYEQYF. The DNA for the CDR3 is TGTGCCAGCAGTCACTCCGGGACAGTGTCCTACGAGCAGTACTTC.

This clonotype was detected a few times. This chain uses TRBV29-1 with TRBJ1-2; D possibly corresponds to TRBD1 (6 bases). Looked up from germline, CDR1 is SQVTM and CDR2 is ANQGSEA. The CDR3 contains 13 residues. The V gene lost 3 bases and the J gene lost 7 bases, with 15 bases spanning the gap. The chain's CDR3 is CSVEWGGGVGYTF. The CDR3 bases are TGCAGCGTTGAGTGGGGGGGCGGGGTTGGCTACACCTTC.

The CDR3 here is CASSLVGTGDTEAFF. The CDR3 DNA is TGTGCCAGCAGCTTAGTAGGGACAGGGGACACTGAAGCTTTCTTT. This chain connects TRBV7-9 to TRBJ1-1; 10 nucleotides agree with TRBD1. Trimming at V came to 1 base and at J to 3 bases, leaving 2 bases not matched to a gene. Germline V gene lookup returns CDR1 SEHNR and CDR2 FQNEAQ (reference sequence). CDR3 size: 15 residues.

Many counts were recorded for this clonotype. CDR3 amino acids: CSASRLKADSYQETQYF. CDR3 sequence (DNA): TGCAGTGCTAGCCGCCTAAAAGCAGACTCCTACCAAGAGACCCAGTACTTC. V usage is TRBV20-1 and J usage is TRBJ2-5; no reliable D call. Germline CDR1 reads DFQATT; CDR2 reads SNEGSKA (reference sequence). The V end was cut by 3 bases, the J end by 0 bases, with 20 bases between. The CDR3 has 17 amino acids.

This chain joins TRBV4-1 and TRBJ2-5; 9 bases map to TRBD2. The CDR3 contains 16 residues. The trim removed 1 base at V and 4 bases at J, leaving 7 bases unmatched. Germline CDR1 reads MGHRA; CDR2 reads YSYEKL. CDR3 nucleotide sequence: TGCGCCAGCAGCCAAGCTGGCGGGGGGGCCGGAGAGACCCAGTACTTC. This gives the protein CASSQAGGGAGETQYF.

The CDR3 here is CASSGTGITGELFF. DNA for the CDR3: TGTGCCAGCAGCGGGACAGGGATAACCGGGGAGCTGTTTTTT. The rearrangement uses TRBV28 and TRBJ2-2; 9 bases fit TRBD1. Trimming removed 6 bases from V and 5 bases from J; junction bases left unmatched: 4. This CDR3 has 14 amino acids. Germline V gene data show CDR1 as MDHEN and CDR2 as SYDVKM.